This T cell receptor (beta chain) was sequenced during a study of blood T cell repertoires in COVID-19. Only in-frame clones appear in the TCRdb table, and some are missing; sequencing was by immunoSEQ multiplex PCR. The sample yields 180,000 or so clones, more than 80% seen once. The trim removed 2 bases at V and 5 bases at J, leaving 10 bases unmatched. This CDR3 is 17 amino acids long. The germline gives CDR1 SGHTA, CDR2 FQGNSA. Sequencing was carried out using peripheral blood. The rearrangement joins TRBV7-2 to TRBJ2-5; 11 bases are a match to TRBD1. The sequence was collected from a woman aged 55-70 years with acute or convalescent COVID-19. The CDR3 sequence is CASSLILGTGGLETQYF. The DNA of the CDR3 is TGTGCCAGCAGCTTAATTCTCGGGACAGGGGGTCTGGAGACCCAGTACTTC.